Presented here are 26 T cell receptor beta chains from one specimen sequenced in a study of T cell responses to AZD1222 COVID-19 vaccine. This table comes from immunoSEQ multiplex PCR, and its TCRdb copy is limited to in-frame clones, with some not included. The sample contains 100,000 to 150,000 clones, around nine tenths of which appear only once. Here the sequenced sample was peripheral blood, taken on day 0 of AZD1222 vaccination. These receptors were taken from an adult in good health.

This chain links TRBV5-1 with TRBJ2-2, with D possibly being TRBD1 (6 bases). This CDR3 comprises 14 residues. V was cut by 0 bases and J by 6 bases, with 9 bases left in between. Germline V gene lookup returns CDR1 SGHRS and CDR2 YFSETQ. CDR3 nucleotides: TGCGCCAGCAGCTTGGATGGGGGCCCCGGGGAGCTGTTTTTT. The encoded protein is CASSLDGGPGELFF.

V is TRBV30 and J is TRBJ1-6; D is uncertain. CDR1 and CDR2 from the germline V gene are GTSNPN and SVGIG (reference sequence). V gave up 0 bases and J gave up 3 bases, with 9 bases separating them. The CDR3 extends over 15 amino acids. The CDR3 here is CAWSVAGFYNSPLHF. DNA of the CDR3: TGTGCCTGGAGTGTAGCCGGGTTCTATAATTCACCCCTCCACTTT.

In nucleotides, the CDR3 is TGTGCCAGCAGCTCCGCGGCCGGGGTAAACACCGGGGAGCTGTTTTTT. The encoded protein is CASSSAAGVNTGELFF. The V and J genes are TRBV11-3 and TRBJ2-2, with D maybe TRBD2 (5 bases). Germline CDR1 and CDR2: SGHNT and YENEEA. The CDR3 sequence is 16 residues long. V lost 4 bases and J lost 2, with 14 bases in between.

This rearrangement joins TRBV9 to TRBJ1-3; D is uncertain. The CDR3 consists of 17 residues. Trimming took 0 bases from V and 0 from J, leaving 13 bases between them. Looked up from germline, CDR1 is SGDLS and CDR2 is YYNGEE. The chain's CDR3 is CASSVEPGISSGNTIYF. The DNA of the CDR3 is TGTGCCAGCAGCGTAGAGCCAGGAATTAGCTCTGGAAACACCATATATTTT.

The chain employs TRBV27 and TRBJ2-1; 7 nucleotides line up with TRBD1. The CDR3 contains 18 residues. J gave up 7 bases and V 4 bases, and 19 bases lay outside the gene matches. CDR1 and CDR2 (germline): MNHEY, SMNVEV (reference sequence). This chain's CDR3 is CASSSPGLVGGIGNEQFF. CDR3 DNA: TGTGCCAGCAGTTCCCCCGGGTTGGTAGGGGGCATAGGGAATGAGCAGTTCTTC.

The chain joins TRBV2 to TRBJ2-3; 10 nucleotides line up with TRBD2. The germline CDR1 and CDR2 sequences are SNHLY and FYNNEI. The CDR3 has 16 residues. J lost 5 bases, V lost 6 bases, and 11 bases had no gene match. In nucleotides, the CDR3 is TGTGCCAGCAGCGACGCCGGGACTAGCGAAAGAGATACGCAGTATTTT. Its translation: CASSDAGTSERDTQYF.

The chain is built from TRBV24-1 and TRBJ2-7; D not certain. Trimming took off 0 bases at V and 5 bases at J, with 7 bases between the two ends. The CDR3 contains 13 residues. Per the germline V gene, CDR1 is KGHDR and CDR2 is SFDVKD. The CDR3 spells CATSDLGLDEQYF. The CDR3 DNA is TGTGCCACCAGTGATTTGGGTTTGGACGAGCAGTACTTC.

This clone appeared once. The chain's CDR3 is CASSRWENEQYF. The CDR3, as DNA: TGTGCCAGCAGCCGGTGGGAGAACGAGCAGTACTTC. V is TRBV6-2 or TRBV6-3 and J is TRBJ2-7; perhaps TRBD2 as D (5 bases). V lost 6 bases and J lost 5, with 11 bases in between. This CDR3 is 12 amino acids long. CDR1 is MNHEY and CDR2 is SVGEGT in the germline V gene.

CDR3: CASSPPSLSADTQYF. The CDR3 nucleotides are TGTGCCAGCTCACCACCGTCCCTTAGCGCAGATACGCAGTATTTT. The V gene is TRBV18, the J gene TRBJ2-3, with D possibly TRBD2 on 5 matching bases. Between the trimmed V and J ends, which lost 0 bases and 4 bases, there was a span of 11 bases. CDR3 length: 15 amino acids. Germline CDR1 and CDR2: KGHSH and LQKENI. Full variable domain (remainder filled in from reference TRBV18 and TRBJ2-3): NAGVMQNPRHLVRRRGQEARLRCSPMKGHSHVYWYRQLPEEGLKFMVYLQKENIIDESGMPKERFSAEFPKEGPSILRIQQVVRGDSAAYFCASSPPSLSADTQYFGPGTRLTVL.

The V call is TRBV3-1 (or the pseudogene TRBV3-2), the J call TRBJ2-2; 9 nucleotides line up with TRBD2. CDR1 is LGHDT and CDR2 is YNNKEL in the germline V gene (reference sequence). The CDR3 runs to 16 residues. Trimming cost V 4 bases and J 1 base; bases outside gene matches: 4. CDR3 loop: CASSPPRGGNTGELFF. The CDR3 DNA sequence: TGTGCCAGCAGCCCCCCGCGGGGGGGGAACACCGGGGAGCTGTTTTTT.

This clone was detected once. The rearrangement joins TRBV7-3 to TRBJ2-7; TRBD1 aligns across 9 bases. Per germline, CDR1 SGHTA and CDR2 FQGTGA. With 4 bases clipped from V and 1 base from J, the junction kept 5 bases outside the gene matches. The CDR3 has 15 residues. The CDR3 DNA follows: TGTGCCAGCAGCTACACCGGGACAGGGTCCTACGAGCAGTACTTC. Its protein product is CASSYTGTGSYEQYF.

The sample holds one count of this clone. The chain carries TRBV10-2 and TRBJ2-7, with D perhaps matching TRBD2 (5 bases). The CDR3 is 14 amino acids. Trimming removed 4 bases from V and 2 bases from J, with 12 bases in between. Germline V CDR1 and CDR2: WSHSY, SAAADI. This CDR3 reads CASSGRTSAYEQYF. In nucleotides, the CDR3 is TGCGCCAGCAGTGGGAGGACGTCTGCCTACGAGCAGTACTTC.

The gene calls are TRBV2 and TRBJ1-3; D gene ambiguous. Germline V gene sequence: CDR1 SNHLY, CDR2 FYNNEI. The CDR3 extends over 15 amino acids. V was trimmed by 2 bases and J by 0 bases, leaving 8 bases between them. CDR3 in DNA: TGTGCCAGCAGTGAAATGAGGGTCTCTGGAAACACCATATATTTT. It codes for CASSEMRVSGNTIYF.

This chain uses TRBV10-3 with TRBJ1-4; TRBD1 is a possible D gene (6 bases). This CDR3 is built from 14 residues. The V gene lost 2 bases and the J gene lost 5 bases, with 9 bases spanning the gap. Germline V CDR1 and CDR2: ENHRY, SYGVKD. The CDR3 protein is CAISENRANEKLFF. CDR3 coding DNA: TGTGCCATCAGTGAGAACAGGGCCAATGAAAAACTGTTTTTT.

The chain is built from TRBV28 and TRBJ1-5, with D unresolved. Germline CDR1 and CDR2: MDHEN and SYDVKM. V lost 6 bases and J lost 7, with 7 bases in between. The CDR3 is made up of 11 amino acids. The CDR3 is CASRAGQPQHF. The CDR3 DNA reads TGTGCCAGCAGGGCCGGGCAGCCCCAGCATTTT.

This clone was counted between two and nine times. The chain uses TRBV2 and TRBJ1-1; possibly TRBD1 for D (6 bases). The CDR3 is 15 residues long. V was shortened by 8 bases and J by 4 bases, with 20 bases between the two germline ends. CDR1 is SNHLY and CDR2 is FYNNEI in the germline V gene. The DNA for the CDR3 is TGTGCCAGCGGTCCGGGACAAGTCTTACCCACTGAAGCTTTCTTT. Protein product: CASGPGQVLPTEAFF.

This clone occurred a few times. V gene TRBV19 combines with J gene TRBJ1-2; D unclear. The V gene lost 7 bases and the J gene lost 4 bases, with 22 bases spanning the gap. CDR1 is LNHDA, CDR2 SQIVND, per germline (reference sequence). The CDR3 spans 16 residues. CDR3: CASTPRRIAEFYGYTF. The CDR3 nucleotides read TGTGCCAGTACCCCCCGGCGGATCGCCGAGTTCTATGGCTACACCTTC.

This sequence joins TRBV10-1 and TRBJ2-3, with D uncertain. The CDR3 length is 11 residues. Germline V CDR1 and CDR2: WNHNN, SYGVQD (reference sequence). Trimming took 3 bases from V and 5 from J, leaving 3 bases between them. This CDR3 reads CASSERDTQYF. CDR3 sequence (DNA): TGCGCCAGCAGTGAAAGAGATACGCAGTATTTT.

Only a few counts were recorded for this clone. The rearrangement links TRBV7-2 to TRBJ1-5; D uncertain. V was clipped by 2 bases and J by 1 base, with 9 bases between them. Germline V CDR1 and CDR2: SGHTA, FQGNSA. This CDR3 has 15 residues. In DNA, the CDR3 is TGTGCCAGCAGCTTATCCGGCGGAAGCAATCAGCCCCAGCATTTT. Amino acid sequence: CASSLSGGSNQPQHF.

This rearrangement joins TRBV30 to TRBJ2-3, with 8 bases lining up with TRBD1. The V and J ends lost 5 bases and 7 bases, in that order; junction bases with no gene match: 5. CDR3 size: 12 residues. Germline CDR1 and CDR2: GTSNPN and SVGIG (reference sequence). The CDR3 here is CAWSGTGHTQYF. CDR3 nucleotides: TGTGCCTGGTCCGGGACAGGACATACGCAGTATTTT.

This chain uses TRBV28 with TRBJ2-1; 8 bases line up with TRBD2. This CDR3 is 17 amino acids long. From germline, CDR1 is MDHEN and CDR2 SYDVKM. Losses at the gene ends were 0 bases for V and 6 bases for J; bases not matched to a gene: 10. Here the CDR3 DNA reads TGTGCCAGCAGTTTATGGGGGATGGGCGGGGGGCGCAATGAGCAGTTCTTC. Its protein is CASSLWGMGGGRNEQFF.

V is TRBV11-2 and J is TRBJ1-3, with D uncertain. CDR3 size: 15 residues. Germline loops: CDR1 SGHAT, CDR2 FQNNGV. Trimming took off 0 bases at V and 0 bases at J, with 6 bases between the two ends. The CDR3 reads CASSLEGHSGNTIYF. DNA for the CDR3: TGTGCCAGCAGCTTAGAGGGCCACTCTGGAAACACCATATATTTT.

The chain is built from TRBV5-1 and TRBJ1-6; D not resolved. The V end was cut by 3 bases, the J end by 8 bases, with 9 bases between. This CDR3 has 13 amino acids. In germline, CDR1 is SGHRS, CDR2 YFSETQ. CDR3 in amino acids: CASSYVVDSPLHF. CDR3 sequence (DNA): TGCGCCAGCAGCTACGTAGTCGATTCACCCCTCCACTTT.

The chain links TRBV5-1 to TRBJ2-1; 13 bases fit TRBD2. This CDR3 is 19 amino acids long. CDR1 SGHRS and CDR2 YFSETQ come from the germline V gene. J gave up 4 bases and V 3 bases, and 13 bases lay outside the gene matches. The CDR3 bases are TGCGCCAGCAGCTCCAACGGACTAGCGGGGGCCCGGAGGTACAATGAGCAGTTCTTC. Encoded protein: CASSSNGLAGARRYNEQFF.

The chain combines TRBV7-3 with TRBJ2-1; 7 bases are a match to TRBD1. The CDR3 runs to 14 residues. J was trimmed by 6 bases and V by 3 bases; bases with no gene match: 5. CDR1 and CDR2 (germline): SGHTA, FQGTGA. CDR3 sequence (DNA): TGTGCCAGCAGCTTGGACAGGTTTGCCAATGAGCAGTTCTTC. Its translation: CASSLDRFANEQFF.

The J gene is TRBJ1-3, the V gene TRBV7-2; no firm D call. From germline, CDR1 is SGHTA and CDR2 FQGNSA. The CDR3 spans 13 residues. With 1 base removed from V and 4 bases from J, the gap between germline ends came to 5 bases. This chain's CDR3 is CASSLGEGNTIYF. The CDR3 coding sequence is TGTGCCAGCAGCTTAGGGGAAGGAAACACCATATATTTT. Combining the CDR3 with reference TRBV7-2 and TRBJ1-3 gives the whole variable domain GAGVSQSPSNKVTEKGKDVELRCDPISGHTALYWYRQSLGQGLEFLIYFQGNSAPDKSGLPSDRFSAERTGGSVSTLTIQRTQQEDSAVYLCASSLGEGNTIYFGEGSWLTVV.